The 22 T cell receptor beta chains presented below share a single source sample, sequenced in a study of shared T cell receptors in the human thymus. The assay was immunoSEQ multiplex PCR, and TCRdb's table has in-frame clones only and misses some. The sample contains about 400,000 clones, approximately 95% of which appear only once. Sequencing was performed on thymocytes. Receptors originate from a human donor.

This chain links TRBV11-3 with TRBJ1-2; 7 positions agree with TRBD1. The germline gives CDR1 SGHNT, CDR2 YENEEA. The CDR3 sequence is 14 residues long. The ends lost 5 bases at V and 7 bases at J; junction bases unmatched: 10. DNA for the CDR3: TGTGCCAGCAGCGTACCACAGGGGCCGAGTGGCTACACCTTC. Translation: CASSVPQGPSGYTF.

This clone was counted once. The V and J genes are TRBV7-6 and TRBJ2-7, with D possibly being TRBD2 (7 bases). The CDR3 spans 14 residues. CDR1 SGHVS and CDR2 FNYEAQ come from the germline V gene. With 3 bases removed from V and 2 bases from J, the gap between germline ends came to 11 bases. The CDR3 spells CASSFRRGPYEQYF. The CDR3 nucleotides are TGTGCCAGCAGCTTCCGGCGGGGGCCCTACGAGCAGTACTTC. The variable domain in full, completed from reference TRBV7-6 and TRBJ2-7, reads GAGVSQSPRYKVTKRGQDVALRCDPISGHVSLYWYRQALGQGPEFLTYFNYEAQQDKSGLPNDRFSAERPEGSISTLTIQRTEQRDSAMYRCASSFRRGPYEQYFGPGTRLTVT.

The CDR3 DNA sequence: TGTGCCAGTAGTATGGTCTTCACCTCGAACACCGGGGAGCTGTTTTTT. Its protein is CASSMVFTSNTGELFF. The rearrangement joins TRBV19 to TRBJ2-2; D remains ambiguous. V was clipped by 3 bases and J by 0 bases, with 11 bases between them. The CDR3 has 16 residues. Germline lookup yields CDR1 LNHDA and CDR2 SQIVND (reference sequence). The whole variable domain, remainder taken from reference TRBV19 and TRBJ2-2, is DGGITQSPKYLFRKEGQNVTLSCEQNLNHDAMYWYRQDPGQGLRLIYYSQIVNDFQKGDIAEGYSVSREKKESFPLTVTSAQKNPTAFYLCASSMVFTSNTGELFFGEGSRLTVL.

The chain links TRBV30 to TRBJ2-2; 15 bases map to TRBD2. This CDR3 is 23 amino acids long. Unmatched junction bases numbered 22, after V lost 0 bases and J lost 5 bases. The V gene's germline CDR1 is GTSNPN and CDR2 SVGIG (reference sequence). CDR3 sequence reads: CAWSVWDYTGLAGGITATGELFF. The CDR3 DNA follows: TGTGCCTGGAGTGTATGGGATTATACGGGACTAGCGGGAGGTATAACCGCGACCGGGGAGCTGTTTTTT.

CDR3 sequence (DNA): TGTGCCAGCAGCTCTATAGCGGGACGGGATGAGCAGTTCTTC. It encodes CASSSIAGRDEQFF. The chain couples TRBV7-2 to TRBJ2-1, with 8 bases identical to TRBD2. The ends lost 4 bases at V and 8 bases at J; junction bases unmatched: 7. CDR1 is SGHTA, CDR2 FQGNSA, per germline. This CDR3 region has 14 residues.

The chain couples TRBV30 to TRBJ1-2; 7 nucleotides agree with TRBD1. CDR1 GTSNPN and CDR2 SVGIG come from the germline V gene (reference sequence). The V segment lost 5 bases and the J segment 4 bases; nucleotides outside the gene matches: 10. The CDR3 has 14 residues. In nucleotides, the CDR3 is TGTGCCTGGGGGAAGATCGGGACAGTCTATGGCTACACCTTC. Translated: CAWGKIGTVYGYTF. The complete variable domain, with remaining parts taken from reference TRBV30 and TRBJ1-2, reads SQTIHQWPATLVQPVGSPLSLECTVEGTSNPNLYWYRQAAGRGLQLLFYSVGIGQISSEVPQNLSASRPQDRQFILSSKKLLLSDSGFYLCAWGKIGTVYGYTFGSGTRLTVV.

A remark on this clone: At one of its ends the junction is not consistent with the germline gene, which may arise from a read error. The CDR3 sequence: CASSTRTAPEF. CDR3 bases: TGTGCCAGCAGCACTAGGACAGCTCCTGAATTC. V is TRBV11-2 and J is TRBJ1-2, with D perhaps matching TRBD1 (6 bases). The CDR3 runs 11 residues. The V gene's germline CDR1 is SGHAT and CDR2 FQNNGV.

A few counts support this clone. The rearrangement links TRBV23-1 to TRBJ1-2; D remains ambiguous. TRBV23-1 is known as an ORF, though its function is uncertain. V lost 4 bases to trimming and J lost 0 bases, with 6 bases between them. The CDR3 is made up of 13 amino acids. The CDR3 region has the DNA TGCGCCAGCAGTCGGGGTACTAACTATGGCTACACCTTC. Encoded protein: CASSRGTNYGYTF.

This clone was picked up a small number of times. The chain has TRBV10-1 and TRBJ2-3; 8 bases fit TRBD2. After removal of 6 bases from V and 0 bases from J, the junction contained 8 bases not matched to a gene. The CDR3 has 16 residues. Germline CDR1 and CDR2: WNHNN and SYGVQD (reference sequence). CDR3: CASRGVVAGSTDTQYF. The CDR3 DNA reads TGCGCCAGCAGGGGGGTGGTAGCGGGAAGCACAGATACGCAGTATTTT.

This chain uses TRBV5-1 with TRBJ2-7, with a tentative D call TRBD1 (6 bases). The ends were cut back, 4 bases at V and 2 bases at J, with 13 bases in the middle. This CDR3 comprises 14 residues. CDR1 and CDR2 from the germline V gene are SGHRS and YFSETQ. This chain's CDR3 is CASSPRTDAYEQYF. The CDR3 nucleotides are TGCGCCAGCAGCCCCAGGACAGACGCCTACGAGCAGTACTTC.

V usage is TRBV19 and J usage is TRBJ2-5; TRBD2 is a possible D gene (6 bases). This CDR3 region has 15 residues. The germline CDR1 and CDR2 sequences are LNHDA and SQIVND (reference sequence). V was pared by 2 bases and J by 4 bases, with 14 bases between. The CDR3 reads CASSIWTNEGETQYF. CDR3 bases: TGTGCCAGTAGTATATGGACTAACGAGGGAGAGACCCAGTACTTC.

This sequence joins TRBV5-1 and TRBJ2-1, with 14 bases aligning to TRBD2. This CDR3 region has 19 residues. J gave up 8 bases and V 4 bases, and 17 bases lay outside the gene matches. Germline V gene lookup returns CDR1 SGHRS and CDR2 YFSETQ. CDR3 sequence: CASSPAPPRGTSGSDEQFF. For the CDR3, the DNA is TGCGCCAGCAGCCCCGCCCCTCCCCGCGGGACTAGCGGGAGCGATGAGCAGTTCTTC.

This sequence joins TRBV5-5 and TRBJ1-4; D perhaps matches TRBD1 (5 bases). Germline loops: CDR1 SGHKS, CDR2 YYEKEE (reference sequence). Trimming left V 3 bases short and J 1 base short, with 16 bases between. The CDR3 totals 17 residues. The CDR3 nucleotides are TGTGCCAGCAGCTCACCCCCAGGGTCGCTAACTAATGAAAAACTGTTTTTT. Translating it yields CASSSPPGSLTNEKLFF.

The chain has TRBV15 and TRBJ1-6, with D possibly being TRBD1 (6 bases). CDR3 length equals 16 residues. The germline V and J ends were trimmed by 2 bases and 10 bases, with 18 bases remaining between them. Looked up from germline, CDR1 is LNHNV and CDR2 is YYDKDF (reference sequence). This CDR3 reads CATSRRGAGNWSPLHF. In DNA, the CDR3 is TGTGCCACCAGCAGACGGGGGGCAGGGAATTGGTCACCCCTCCACTTT.

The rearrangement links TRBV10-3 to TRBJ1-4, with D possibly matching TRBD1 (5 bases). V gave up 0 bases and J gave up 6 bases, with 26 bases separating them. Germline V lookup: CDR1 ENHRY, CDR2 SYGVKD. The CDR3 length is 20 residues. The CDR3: CAISESKARVGPGKDEKLFF. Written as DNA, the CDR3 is TGTGCCATCAGTGAGTCGAAGGCCAGGGTAGGACCGGGGAAGGATGAAAAACTGTTTTTT.

The chain's CDR3 is CASSPTAPGYTGNTIYF. CDR3 bases: TGTGCCAGTAGTCCGACCGCGCCAGGGTACACTGGAAACACCATATATTTT. V and J are TRBV19 and TRBJ1-3; weak D call: TRBD1 (5 bases). Trimming shortened V by 5 bases and J by 2 bases, and 19 bases separated the two germline ends. Germline V gene lookup returns CDR1 LNHDA and CDR2 SQIVND (reference sequence). CDR3 length: 17 amino acids.

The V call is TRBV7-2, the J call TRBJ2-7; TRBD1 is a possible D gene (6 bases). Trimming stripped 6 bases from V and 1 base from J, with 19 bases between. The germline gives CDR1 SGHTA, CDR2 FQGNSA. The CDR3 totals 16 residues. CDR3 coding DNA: TGTGCCAGCAGAGATGTAGGGGGAGCGCGATCCTACGAGCAGTACTTC. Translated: CASRDVGGARSYEQYF.

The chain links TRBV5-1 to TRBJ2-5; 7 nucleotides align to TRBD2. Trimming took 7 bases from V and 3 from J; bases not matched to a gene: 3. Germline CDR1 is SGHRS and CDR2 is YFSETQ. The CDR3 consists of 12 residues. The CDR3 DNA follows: TGCGCCAGCGGGGCGGGAGAAGAGACCCAGTACTTC. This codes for CASGAGEETQYF.

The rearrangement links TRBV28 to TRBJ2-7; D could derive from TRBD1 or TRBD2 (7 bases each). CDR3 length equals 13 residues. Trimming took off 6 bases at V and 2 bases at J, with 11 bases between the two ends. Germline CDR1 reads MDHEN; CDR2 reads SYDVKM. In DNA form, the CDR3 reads TGTGCCAGCAGAGCAGGGGGGGCCTACGAGCAGTACTTC. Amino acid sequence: CASRAGGAYEQYF.

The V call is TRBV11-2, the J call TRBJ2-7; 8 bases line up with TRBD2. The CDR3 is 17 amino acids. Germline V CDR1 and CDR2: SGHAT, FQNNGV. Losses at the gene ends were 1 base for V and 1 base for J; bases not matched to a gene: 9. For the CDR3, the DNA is TGTGCCAGCAGCTTAGGGCGTCAGCGGGAGCTTTCCTACGAGCAGTACTTC. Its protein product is CASSLGRQRELSYEQYF. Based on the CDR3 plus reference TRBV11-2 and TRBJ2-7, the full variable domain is EAGVAQSPRYKIIEKRQSVAFWCNPISGHATLYWYQQILGQGPKLLIQFQNNGVVDDSQLPKDRFSAERLKGVDSTLKIQPAKLEDSAVYLCASSLGRQRELSYEQYFGPGTRLTVT.

This CDR3 is CASSPPLGDEQYF. The CDR3 DNA reads TGTGCCAGCAGTCCCCCCCTCGGTGACGAGCAGTACTTC. This chain joins TRBV27 and TRBJ2-7; D unclear. Germline V gene lookup returns CDR1 MNHEY and CDR2 SMNVEV (reference sequence). Trimming cost V 5 bases and J 5 bases, with 13 bases left between them. This CDR3 spans 13 amino acids.

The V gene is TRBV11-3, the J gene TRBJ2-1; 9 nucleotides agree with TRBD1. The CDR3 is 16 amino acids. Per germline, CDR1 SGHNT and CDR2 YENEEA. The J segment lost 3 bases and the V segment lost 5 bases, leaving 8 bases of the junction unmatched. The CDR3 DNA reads TGTGCCAGCAGCACACCGACAGGGGGGGACTACAATGAGCAGTTCTTC. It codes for CASSTPTGGDYNEQFF.